The rows below give T cell receptor beta chains drawn from one sample of a study of shared clonotypes between healthy human individuals. Sequencing used immunoSEQ multiplex PCR; TCRdb keeps in-frame clones, though not all of them. The data show about 2.4 million clones, roughly 93% seen once. Sequencing was performed on naive CD4+ T cells from PBMCs. Receptors were obtained from a man aged 18 to 35 in good health. Some clones in this sample may be carry-over from other donors' samples. Both conserved end residues are part of each CDR3. A D gene is named only where the DNA matches it firmly. The size of a clone is reported for some rows only, either as once, few or many, or as a class for expanded clones.

d_call,v_call,j_call,clone_size,cdr3_aa,cdr3_nt
TRBD1,TRBV2,TRBJ2-5,NA,CASSVRGETQYF,TGTGCCAGCAGTGTCAGGGGGGAGACCCAGTACTTC
TRBD1,TRBV28,TRBJ1-3,NA,CASSDDRVPGNTIYF,TGTGCCAGTTCCGATGACAGGGTCCCTGGAAACACCATATATTTT
TRBD1,TRBV11-2,TRBJ1-1,NA,CASSLIPGGTEAFF,TGTGCCAGCAGCTTAATCCCAGGGGGCACTGAAGCTTTCTTT
NA,TRBV19,TRBJ2-7,NA,CASSINSGASRAEQYF,TGTGCCAGTAGTATCAACAGTGGGGCCTCGAGGGCTGAGCAGTACTTC
NA,TRBV4-1,TRBJ2-3,NA,CASSRRTGANTDTQYF,TGCGCCAGCAGCCGCAGGACCGGGGCCAACACAGATACGCAGTATTTT
TRBD1,TRBV27,TRBJ1-2,once,CASSWTGGNNYGYTF,TGTGCCAGCAGTTGGACAGGGGGTAATAACTATGGCTACACCTTC
NA,TRBV19,TRBJ1-2,NA,CASSYVRDGNYGYTF,TGTGCCAGTAGTTACGTCCGGGACGGTAACTATGGCTACACCTTC
NA,TRBV7-2,TRBJ2-3,NA,CASSPMGPNTDTQYF,TGTGCCAGCAGCCCGATGGGACCAAACACAGATACGCAGTATTTT
NA,TRBV5-1,TRBJ2-1,NA,CASSLEIGNEQFF,TGCGCCAGCAGCTTGGAGATCGGGAATGAGCAGTTCTTC
TRBD1,TRBV28,TRBJ1-2,NA,CASSARTGTLKEGYTF,TGTGCCAGCAGCGCCCGGACAGGGACCCTTAAAGAAGGCTACACCTTC
NA,TRBV5-1,TRBJ2-2,NA,CASSLRETGELFF,TGCGCCAGCAGCCTCAGGGAAACCGGGGAGCTGTTTTTT
TRBD1,TRBV30,TRBJ1-4,NA,CASDRGFGEKLFF,TGTGCCTCAGACAGGGGTTTCGGTGAAAAACTGTTTTTT
NA,TRBV7-2,TRBJ1-1,NA,CASSPGGVAGFWTEAFF,TGTGCCAGCAGCCCTGGGGGGGTGGCGGGTTTTTGGACTGAAGCTTTCTTT
NA,TRBV4-3,TRBJ2-1,NA,CASSQNGGVSRNEQFF,TGCGCCAGCAGCCAAAACGGCGGCGTCTCTCGTAATGAGCAGTTCTTC
NA,TRBV11-3,TRBJ2-5,once,CASSTSDLGYQETQYF,TGTGCCAGCAGCACATCGGACCTCGGGTACCAAGAGACCCAGTACTTC
NA,TRBV28,TRBJ2-1,NA,CASSPIKGRLGNEQFF,TGTGCCAGCAGTCCAATAAAAGGGCGGCTAGGCAATGAGCAGTTCTTC
NA,TRBV12-2,TRBJ2-3,NA,CASRQGCGLAGPSTDTQYF,TGTGCAAGTCGCCAGGGATGTGGACTAGCGGGACCTAGCACAGATACGCAGTATTTT
NA,TRBV29-1,TRBJ2-7,NA,CSVEYRGQNYEQYF,TGCAGCGTTGAATATCGTGGACAAAACTACGAGCAGTACTTC
TRBD1,TRBV5-1,TRBJ1-5,NA,CASSPPSEDRAHQPQHF,TGCGCCAGCAGCCCGCCCTCCGAGGACAGGGCTCATCAGCCCCAGCATTTT
NA,TRBV6-5,TRBJ2-5,NA,CASSYSWGLWETQYF,TGTGCCAGCAGTTACTCGTGGGGGCTGTGGGAGACCCAGTACTTC
TRBD1,TRBV19,TRBJ1-1,NA,CASDRGRGSEAFF,TGTGCCAGTGACAGGGGGCGAGGATCTGAAGCTTTCTTT
NA,TRBV18,TRBJ1-5,NA,CASSSQGAGSNQPQHF,TGTGCCAGCTCATCTCAGGGAGCTGGTAGCAATCAGCCCCAGCATTTT
NA,TRBV5-1,TRBJ1-3,NA,CASSLAQASGNTIYF,TGCGCCAGCAGCTTGGCACAGGCCTCTGGAAACACCATATATTTT
NA,TRBV10-2,TRBJ2-6,once,CASRPPGEANVLTF,TGCGCCAGCAGACCTCCTGGTGAGGCCAACGTCCTGACTTTC
TRBD1,TRBV29-1,TRBJ1-1,NA,CSADRGGTEAFF,TGCAGCGCTGACAGGGGTGGGACTGAAGCTTTCTTT
NA,TRBV6-6,TRBJ1-3,NA,CASSLWRDSGNTIYF,TGTGCCAGCAGTCTCTGGAGGGACTCTGGAAACACCATATATTTT
TRBD2,TRBV5-1,TRBJ2-5,once,CASSLGGGRASETQYF,TGCGCCAGCAGCTTGGGGGGCGGGAGGGCCTCGGAGACCCAGTACTTC
NA,TRBV5-1,TRBJ2-7,NA,CASSLADRSYEQYF,TGCGCCAGCAGCTTGGCAGACAGGAGCTACGAGCAGTACTTC
TRBD2,TRBV5-1,TRBJ2-7,NA,CASSLVSSGSSYEQYF,TGCGCCAGCAGCTTGGTGTCAAGCGGGAGCTCCTACGAGCAGTACTTC
TRBD2,TRBV19,TRBJ2-7,once,CASSILAGGSSYEQYF,TGTGCCAGTAGTATACTAGCGGGGGGGAGCTCCTACGAGCAGTACTTC
TRBD1,TRBV29-1,TRBJ2-2,NA,CSVEGQGGNTGELFF,TGCAGCGTTGAGGGACAGGGAGGGAACACCGGGGAGCTGTTTTTT
NA,TRBV5-1,TRBJ1-3,NA,CASSRDVVSGNTIYF,TGCGCCAGTAGCCGGGACGTCGTCTCTGGAAACACCATATATTTT
NA,TRBV7-9,TRBJ1-1,few,CASSLDRVMNTEAFF,TGTGCCAGCAGCTTAGACCGGGTGATGAACACTGAAGCTTTCTTT
NA,TRBV9,TRBJ2-5,once,CASSVEGGAAETQYF,TGTGCCAGCAGCGTAGAGGGGGGAGCCGCAGAGACCCAGTACTTC
NA,TRBV7-3,TRBJ2-3,NA,CASSFGGPTDTQYF,TGTGCCAGCAGCTTTGGAGGCCCCACAGATACGCAGTATTTT
TRBD1,TRBV6-5,TRBJ2-5,NA,CASRDRSEETQYF,TGTGCCAGCAGGGACAGGTCGGAAGAGACCCAGTACTTC
TRBD1,TRBV9,TRBJ1-3,NA,CASSPMTGTGNTIYF,TGTGCCAGCAGTCCTATGACAGGGACTGGAAACACCATATATTTT
TRBD2,TRBV5-8,TRBJ2-1,NA,CASRTSGIREQFF,TGTGCCAGCAGGACTAGCGGGATTCGTGAGCAGTTCTTC
NA,TRBV6-1,TRBJ1-2,NA,CASSDVGDRDYGYTF,TGTGCCAGCAGTGACGTCGGGGACCGCGACTATGGCTACACCTTC
TRBD2,TRBV7-2,TRBJ2-1,NA,CASSQYVTSGRDEQFF,TGTGCCAGCAGCCAGTACGTGACTAGCGGGAGAGATGAGCAGTTCTTC
NA,TRBV21-1,TRBJ2-4,NA,CASSKEQGQGPKNIQYF,TGTGCCAGCAGCAAAGAACAGGGACAGGGCCCCAAAAACATTCAGTACTTC